Following are 8 T cell receptor beta chains from one sample sequenced in a study of blood T cells in healthy people across ages. Primers used in a second PCR of about 7 to 12 cycles were a sample-barcoded 5' primer and a J-beta primer mix. Each CDR3 protein gets one entry after TCRdb re-called the 5' RACE reads with MiXCR. In the table there are 1.5 million to 2 million distinct CDR3 sequences, around 42% of which are singletons. Input material: blood. The source of these receptors is a human donor in good health.

This clonotype was recorded a few times. The junction departs from the called germline gene at one end, perhaps through a read error. This chain connects TRBV7-6 to TRBJ2-7; possible D gene TRBD1, 5 bases. The CDR3 totals 12 residues. Per germline, CDR1 SGHVS and CDR2 FNYEAQ. CDR3 loop: CASSDSSYKQYF. CDR3 sequence (DNA): TGTGCCAGCAGTGACAGCTCCTACAAGCAGTACTTC.

This chain links TRBV3-1 with TRBJ1-1; D is undetermined. The germline gives CDR1 LGHDT, CDR2 YNNKEL (reference sequence). V was trimmed by 7 bases and J by 0 bases, leaving 15 bases between them. The CDR3 is 15 residues long. CDR3 protein: CASTKLGTMNTEAFF. The DNA for the CDR3 is TGTGCCAGCACTAAGCTGGGCACGATGAACACTGAAGCTTTCTTT.

The rearrangement links TRBV11-2 to TRBJ2-7; D ambiguous. Germline assignment: CDR1 SGHAT and CDR2 FQNNGV. The CDR3 contains 13 residues. V was trimmed by 0 bases and J by 7 bases, leaving 10 bases between them. The CDR3: CASSLDPYNEQYF. In DNA form, the CDR3 reads TGTGCCAGCAGCTTAGATCCCTACAATGAGCAGTACTTC.

The chain carries TRBV6-5 and TRBJ2-4; maybe TRBD1 (6 bases). V gave up 5 bases and J gave up 13 bases, with 24 bases separating them. The CDR3 is made up of 15 amino acids. Germline loops: CDR1 MNHEY, CDR2 SVGAGI. CDR3 bases: TGTGCCAGCAGTCGATCGACAGGTCCCCCCCACGGGCAGTACTTC. This sequence encodes CASSRSTGPPHGQYF.

The V call is TRBV28, the J call TRBJ2-7, with 9 bases matching TRBD1. J was trimmed by 7 bases and V by 6 bases; bases with no gene match: 7. Germline CDR1 and CDR2: MDHEN and SYDVKM. This CDR3 spans 13 amino acids. The CDR3 loop is CASRNRGQREQYF. Here the CDR3 DNA reads TGTGCCAGCAGGAACAGGGGGCAGCGAGAGCAGTACTTC.

The V and J genes are TRBV29-1 and TRBJ2-1, with D maybe TRBD2 (5 bases). This CDR3 has 15 amino acids. Trimming cost V 2 bases and J 0 bases, with 11 bases left between them. CDR1 and CDR2 (germline): SQVTM, ANQGSEA. Here the CDR3 reads CSVELASSSYNEQFF. DNA for the CDR3: TGCAGCGTTGAATTAGCGAGTAGCTCCTACAATGAGCAGTTCTTC.

The chain combines TRBV29-1 with TRBJ1-2; tentative D call: TRBD1 (5 bases). The CDR3 loop spans 12 amino acids. V was trimmed by 6 bases and J by 1 base, leaving 9 bases between them. Per germline, CDR1 SQVTM and CDR2 ANQGSEA. The CDR3 DNA sequence: TGCAGCGTCAGGGCTGGTAACTATGGCTACACCTTC. Translation: CSVRAGNYGYTF.

As regards this clonotype: A read error may produce the germline difference seen at one junction end. The chain joins TRBV7-3 to TRBJ1-2; D may be TRBD1 (6 bases). The CDR3 has 15 residues. In germline, CDR1 is SGHTA, CDR2 FQGTGA. Here the CDR3 reads CASSLMGGQDYDYTF. Written as DNA, the CDR3 is TGTGCCAGCAGTCTAATGGGGGGGCAAGACTATGACTACACCTTC.